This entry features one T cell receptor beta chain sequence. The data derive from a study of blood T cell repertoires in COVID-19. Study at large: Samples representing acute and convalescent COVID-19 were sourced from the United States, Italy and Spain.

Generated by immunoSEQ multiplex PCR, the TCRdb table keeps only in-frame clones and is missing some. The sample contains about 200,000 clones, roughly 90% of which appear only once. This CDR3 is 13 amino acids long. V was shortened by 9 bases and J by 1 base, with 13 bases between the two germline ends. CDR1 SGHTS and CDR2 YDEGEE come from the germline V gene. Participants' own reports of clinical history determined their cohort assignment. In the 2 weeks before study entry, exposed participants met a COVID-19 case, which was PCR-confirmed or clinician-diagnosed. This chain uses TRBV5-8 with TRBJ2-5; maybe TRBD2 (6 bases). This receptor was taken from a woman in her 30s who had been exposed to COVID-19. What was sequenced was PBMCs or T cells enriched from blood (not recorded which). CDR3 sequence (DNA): TGTGCCAACGGAGGGCCAATCCAAGAGACCCAGTACTTC. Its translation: CANGGPIQETQYF.